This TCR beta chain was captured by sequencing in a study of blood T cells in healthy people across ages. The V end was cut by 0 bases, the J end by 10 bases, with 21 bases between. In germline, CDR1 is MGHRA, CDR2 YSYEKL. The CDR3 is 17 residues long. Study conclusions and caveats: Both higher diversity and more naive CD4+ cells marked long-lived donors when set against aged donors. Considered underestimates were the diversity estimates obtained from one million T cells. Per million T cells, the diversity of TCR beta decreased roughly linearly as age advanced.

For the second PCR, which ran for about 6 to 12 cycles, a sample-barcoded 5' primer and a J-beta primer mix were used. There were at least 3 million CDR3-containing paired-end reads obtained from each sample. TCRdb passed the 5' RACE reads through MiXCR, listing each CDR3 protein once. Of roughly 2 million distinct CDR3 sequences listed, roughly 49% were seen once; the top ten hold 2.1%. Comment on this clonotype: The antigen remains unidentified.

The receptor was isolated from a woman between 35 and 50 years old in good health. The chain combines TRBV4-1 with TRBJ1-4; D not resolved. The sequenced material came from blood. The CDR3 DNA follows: TGCGCCAGCAGCCAAGATCCGGGTAGGGAACGGGGTGCAAAACTGTTTTTT. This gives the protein CASSQDPGRERGAKLFF.